The source of this T cell receptor (beta chain) is a study of cytomegalovirus exposure and HLA in healthy donors. Profiled with immunoSEQ multiplex PCR; TCRdb holds only in-frame clones, not every one. The repertoire holds around 170,000 clones, with around 90% as singletons. Per the germline V gene, CDR1 is MGHRA and CDR2 is YSYEKL. Trimming took 0 bases from V and 2 from J, leaving 11 bases between them. The CDR3 contains 15 residues. Sequencing was done on a sample of PBMCs. The sequence was obtained from a man between 18 and 29 years old in good health and CMV-seronegative. The J gene is TRBJ2-7, the V gene TRBV4-1; D may be TRBD2 (5 bases). CDR3 bases: TGCGCCAGCAGCCAAGAATTCGACGGGACCTACGAGCAGTACTTC. This translates into CASSQEFDGTYEQYF.